Described below is a single T cell receptor (beta chain) sequence and its context. Its binding antigen is unknown. No quality values exist for individual bases; no much larger clone is one base distant. V and J are trimmed by 5 bases and 3 bases, and the gene matches miss 3 bases of the junction. From the cysteine up to the phenylalanine, the CDR3 has a length of 14 residues. The entry retains the CDR3 DNA only, 42 bases that are in frame from base 1. CDR1 and CDR2 were assigned from the germline V gene as SNHLY and FYNNEI. Each collaborating institution followed its own protocols to collect whole blood in K2EDTA tubes. For TCRbeta analysis, collaborators shipped samples as frozen whole blood, isolated PBMCs, or DNA extracted from either of those sample types. These data belong to a study of blood T cell repertoires in COVID-19 (TCRdb year 2020). About the investigation overall: Collaborator samples came from the United States, Italy and Spain and covered acute and convalescent phases of COVID-19. The material from the prospective study consisted of cDNA or gDNA derived from T cells, B-cell-depleted T cells, or PBMCs. The dataset comprised deeply sampled blood TCRbeta repertoires from subjects exposed to, actively infected with, or recovered from COVID-19. The repertoires were released in a freely available public database intended as a resource for research on the immune response to SARS-CoV-2. The samples were drawn from the first 160 participants of the ongoing ImmuneRACE study and from about 1,200 subjects provided by 6 global collaborators. A de-identified subject ID, COVID-19 status, age in years and sex were almost always included in the sample metadata. Where HLA class I and class II types were available, the types were taken from metadata supplied by the sample provider, not from assay-based typing. Broader findings and caveats from the paper: Clinical and demographic metadata were provided uncurated, with the amount varying by source and participant.

The immunoSEQ Assay, a bias-controlled multiplex PCR, was used to amplify TCRbeta CDR3 regions from genomic DNA. The source study handled its data this way. The number of nucleated cells in each sample was estimated from the amplification of reference gene primers within the assay. To quantify the absolute abundance of each unique TCRbeta CDR3 rearrangement, sequence reads were collapsed and filtered. For each sample, productive Simpson clonality was calculated as the square root of Simpson's diversity index across productive rearrangements. The immuneACCESS repertoire file appears here via TCRdb, limited to in-frame rearrangements. These files lack a portion of the clones; in checked studies, under half of the deficit traces to unresolved V genes, and the cause of the others is not known. V and J calls and clone size are copied from that table; D and trimming were computed from the DNA. The sample yields some 200,000 clones; just over 90% were counted once. Jointly, the top ten make up around 1.2% of the sample.

The clonotype comes from a young man with acute or convalescent COVID-19. The source material was peripheral blood. The chain is made from TRBV2 and TRBJ1-4, with TRBD1 matching 7 junction bases. The DNA reads TGTGCCAGCAGTAGGGACAGCTCTAATGAAAAACTGTTTTTT. This sequence encodes CASSRDSSNEKLFF.